Described below is a single TCR beta chain sequence and its context. These data are taken from a study of blood T cell repertoires in COVID-19. Study background: PBMCs, B-cell-depleted T cells, or T cells provided the cDNA or gDNA that made up the material.

The table came from immunoSEQ multiplex PCR; TCRdb's copy has only in-frame clones and leaves some out. The data show 150,000 to 200,000 clones, roughly 73% seen once. CDR1 MNHEY and CDR2 SVGAGI come from the germline V gene. The CDR3 is 15 residues long. Trimming took 6 bases from V and 6 from J; bases not matched to a gene: 8. The sequence came from a man between 65 and 80 years old with acute or convalescent COVID-19. V is TRBV6-5 and J is TRBJ1-6, with 7 positions matching TRBD1. The sequenced sample consisted of peripheral blood. CDR3 protein: CASRNPTGSNSPLHF. CDR3 sequence (DNA): TGTGCCAGCAGAAACCCGACAGGGTCTAATTCACCCCTCCACTTT.